A single sample gave rise to the 10 T cell receptor beta chains below, sequenced in a study of post-analysis software for immune sequencing data. General observations from the study: Roughly 5 TRBV segments were significantly more frequent in patients than in controls. TRBV5-6, TRBV5-1 and TRBV20-1 were among these segments.

Prepared TCR beta cDNA libraries contained unique molecular identifiers. TCRdb re-analysed the PCR reads in MiXCR, keeping a single row per CDR3 protein. This table has about 500,000 distinct CDR3 sequences, roughly 46% appearing once. Their specific antigens are unknown. The sample comprised blood. These receptors all come from a girl aged 5 to 17 with multiple sclerosis.

The V gene is TRBV7-6, the J gene TRBJ2-1, with 12 bases that match TRBD2. The ends lost 0 bases at V and 9 bases at J; junction bases unmatched: 3. Germline CDR1 and CDR2: SGHVS and FNYEAQ. The CDR3 sequence is 15 residues long. The DNA of the CDR3 is TGTGCCAGCAGCTTAGCCGGGACTAGCGGGTCTGAGCAGTTCTTC. It codes for CASSLAGTSGSEQFF.

The chain recombines TRBV11-3 with TRBJ2-5; either TRBD1 or TRBD2 may supply D (5 bases each). The end of the DNA aligns better with TRBJ2-7, so the J call may be wrong. CDR1 and CDR2 (germline): SGHNT, YENEEA. There are 14 residues in the CDR3. As DNA, the CDR3 is TGTGCCAGCAGCTCGAGGGATGGGGCCAACGAGCAGTACTTC. It encodes CASSSRDGANEQYF.

This clonotype was counted at least ten times. Germline is not matched at one junction end, which may reflect a read error. This chain uses TRBV5-1 with TRBJ2-5; D unresolved. The CDR3 has 11 amino acids. CDR1 SGHRS and CDR2 YFSETQ come from the germline V gene. CDR3 in amino acids: CASSSQETQYF. CDR3 DNA sequence: TGTGCCAGCAGCTCGCAAGAGACCCAGTACTTC.

This chain uses TRBV20-1 with TRBJ1-5; perhaps TRBD1 as D (5 bases). Germline V gene lookup returns CDR1 DFQATT and CDR2 SNEGSKA (reference sequence). This CDR3 contains 12 residues. The chain's CDR3 is CRAPGRGQPQHF. The CDR3 region has the DNA TGCAGGGCCCCGGGGAGGGGCCAGCCCCAGCATTTT.

The chain employs TRBV5-1 and TRBJ2-1, with a tentative D call TRBD2 (6 bases). The CDR3 consists of 16 residues. V gave up 3 bases and J gave up 7 bases, with 20 bases separating them. CDR1 SGHRS and CDR2 YFSETQ come from the germline V gene. The CDR3, as DNA: TGCGCCAGCAGCTCCTCTCCTGTGGGGCTAGCGAATGAGCAGTTCTTC. It yields the protein CASSSSPVGLANEQFF.

The genes are TRBV15 and TRBJ2-2; 10 bases map to TRBD2. V shed 0 bases, J shed 8 bases, and the junction held 6 bases outside the gene matches. Germline V gene lookup returns CDR1 LNHNV and CDR2 YYDKDF (reference sequence). CDR3 length equals 16 residues. The chain's CDR3 is CATSRDLLAGAGELFF. The CDR3 DNA reads TGTGCCACCAGCAGAGATCTTCTAGCGGGAGCTGGGGAGCTGTTTTTT. The entire variable domain, with the rest obtained from reference TRBV15 and TRBJ2-2, is as follows: DAMVIQNPRYQVTQFGKPVTLSCSQTLNHNVMYWYQQKSSQAPKLLFHYYDKDFNNEADTPDNFQSRRPNTSFCFLDIRSPGLGDTAMYLCATSRDLLAGAGELFFGEGSRLTVL.

The V call is TRBV29-1, the J call TRBJ1-2; 7 nucleotides align to TRBD1. Germline V lookup: CDR1 SQVTM, CDR2 ANQGSEA. Losses at the gene ends were 6 bases for V and 5 bases for J; bases not matched to a gene: 3. The CDR3 spans 11 residues. CDR3 sequence reads: CSVRDRYGYTF. The CDR3 bases are TGCAGCGTCCGGGACAGATATGGCTACACCTTC.

This clonotype was observed a handful of times. The chain combines TRBV5-1 with TRBJ2-1; D unresolved. V was shortened by 1 base and J by 9 bases, with 11 bases between the two germline ends. Germline CDR1 SGHRS, CDR2 YFSETQ. The CDR3 has 13 residues. The CDR3: CASSLTESGEQFF. Written as DNA, the CDR3 is TGCGCCAGCAGCTTGACCGAGTCCGGTGAGCAGTTCTTC.

The J gene is TRBJ2-7, the V gene TRBV7-9; D may be TRBD2 (5 bases). The V end lost 4 bases, the J end lost 3 bases, and 19 bases lay between the germline ends. There are 16 residues in the CDR3. Germline V gives CDR1 SEHNR, CDR2 FQNEAQ (reference sequence). The CDR3 is CASSSGEGKGIYEQYF. The CDR3 bases are TGTGCCAGCAGCTCCGGGGAAGGGAAGGGAATCTACGAGCAGTACTTC.

The table lists this clonotype with a few counts. V gene TRBV5-1 combines with J gene TRBJ2-5; D is undetermined. CDR1 and CDR2 from the germline V gene are SGHRS and YFSETQ. The CDR3 extends over 15 amino acids. Trimming took 4 bases from V and 0 from J, leaving 13 bases between them. The CDR3 spells CASSQHRWYQETQYF. As DNA, the CDR3 is TGCGCCAGCAGCCAGCACAGATGGTACCAAGAGACCCAGTACTTC. Complete variable domain (other parts from reference TRBV5-1 and TRBJ2-5): KAGVTQTPRYLIKTRGQQVTLSCSPISGHRSVSWYQQTPGQGLQFLFEYFSETQRNKGNFPGRFSGRQFSNSRSEMNVSTLELGDSALYLCASSQHRWYQETQYFGPGTRLLVL.